These 10 T cell receptor beta chains were all obtained from the same sample, sequenced in a study of CD8 T cells in Susac syndrome. Random hexamers primed reverse transcription of about 0.45 to 1 ug RNA. MiXCR was run by TCRdb on the immunoSEQ multiplex PCR reads, yielding one entry per CDR3 protein. The sample contains roughly 190,000 distinct CDR3 sequences, 85% to 95% of which appear only once. Sequencing was carried out using CD4+ T cells from PBMCs. These receptors were obtained from a human donor in good health.

This chain links TRBV9 with TRBJ2-5; D possibly corresponds to TRBD1 (6 bases). Trimming stripped 0 bases from V and 5 bases from J, with 20 bases between. The CDR3 consists of 17 residues. Germline V gives CDR1 SGDLS, CDR2 YYNGEE. The CDR3 coding sequence is TGTGCCAGCAGCGTAGAGGGGATGGGACACCAGTCGGAGACCCAGTACTTC. The encoded protein is CASSVEGMGHQSETQYF.

A single count supports this clonotype. The chain carries TRBV7-8 and TRBJ2-1; TRBD2 is a possible D gene (5 bases). The CDR3 spans 13 residues. V lost 6 bases and J 6 bases, leaving 12 bases between the germline ends. Germline CDR1 reads SGHVS; CDR2 reads FQNEAQ. This chain's CDR3 is CASSGGLVNEQFF. CDR3 nucleotides: TGTGCCAGCAGTGGAGGTCTCGTCAATGAGCAGTTCTTC.

This sequence joins TRBV20-1 and TRBJ2-7; TRBD2 matches 11 bases. Unmatched junction bases numbered 5, after V lost 3 bases and J lost 4 bases. CDR1 DFQATT and CDR2 SNEGSKA come from the germline V gene (reference sequence). The CDR3 sequence is 14 residues long. The CDR3 loop reads CSASNPSGGYEQYV. The DNA of the CDR3 is TGCAGTGCTAGTAACCCTAGCGGGGGGTACGAGCAGTACGTC.

The V gene is TRBV7-2, the J gene TRBJ1-1; the D gene is possibly TRBD1 (5 bases). This CDR3 region has 14 residues. The V gene lost 2 bases and the J gene lost 5 bases, with 12 bases spanning the gap. Germline V CDR1 and CDR2: SGHTA, FQGNSA. CDR3 sequence reads: CASSLSYRRTEAFF. CDR3 nucleotide sequence: TGTGCCAGCAGCTTATCCTACAGGAGGACTGAAGCTTTCTTT. The full variable domain, its missing parts supplied by reference TRBV7-2 and TRBJ1-1, is GAGVSQSPSNKVTEKGKDVELRCDPISGHTALYWYRQSLGQGLEFLIYFQGNSAPDKSGLPSDRFSAERTGGSVSTLTIQRTQQEDSAVYLCASSLSYRRTEAFFGQGTRLTVV.

This chain joins TRBV12-3 or TRBV12-4 and TRBJ1-1; 8 bases line up with TRBD1. CDR3 length: 14 amino acids. Trimming at V came to 5 bases and at J to 3 bases, leaving 5 bases not matched to a gene. As DNA, the CDR3 is TGTGCCAGCAGTCCAGGGGGCCAGGACACTGAAGCTTTCTTT. This codes for CASSPGGQDTEAFF.

This clonotype was recorded once. The chain employs TRBV20-1 and TRBJ2-5; D uncertain. The CDR3 covers 11 residues. Germline V gene lookup returns CDR1 DFQATT and CDR2 SNEGSKA (reference sequence). Trimming took off 3 bases at V and 5 bases at J, with 7 bases between the two ends. Here the CDR3 DNA reads TGCAGTGCTAGGGGATTCGAGACCCAGTACTTC. It encodes CSARGFETQYF.

The genes are TRBV7-2 and TRBJ1-2, with D possibly being TRBD1 (5 bases). Germline V gene lookup returns CDR1 SGHTA and CDR2 FQGNSA. CDR3 length: 14 residues. Trimming shortened V by 6 bases and J by 8 bases, and 19 bases separated the two germline ends. CDR3 in amino acids: CASSNLGGLPGYTF. The CDR3 coding sequence is TGTGCCAGCAGTAACCTGGGGGGACTACCGGGCTACACCTTC.

J is TRBJ2-1 and V is TRBV5-6; TRBD2 matches 7 bases. The V gene end was trimmed by 3 bases and the J gene end by 4 bases; junction bases not matched to a gene: 13. Germline loops: CDR1 SGHDT, CDR2 YYEEEE. This CDR3 is 17 amino acids long. The CDR3 region is CASSSPLRGVKYNEQFF. For the CDR3, the DNA is TGTGCCAGCAGCTCCCCTCTCCGGGGGGTAAAGTACAATGAGCAGTTCTTC.

The chain has TRBV19 and TRBJ2-5; 9 bases are a match to TRBD2. The ends lost 4 bases at V and 4 bases at J; junction bases unmatched: 13. Germline V gives CDR1 LNHDA, CDR2 SQIVND (reference sequence). CDR3 length equals 17 residues. CDR3 nucleotide sequence: TGTGCCAGTAGTAAGCCGCGGGGGGGCGGAGTGAGAGAGACCCAGTACTTC. This encodes CASSKPRGGGVRETQYF. The variable domain in full, with the rest retrieved from reference TRBV19 and TRBJ2-5, is DGGITQSPKYLFRKEGQNVTLSCEQNLNHDAMYWYRQDPGQGLRLIYYSQIVNDFQKGDIAEGYSVSREKKESFPLTVTSAQKNPTAFYLCASSKPRGGGVRETQYFGPGTRLLVL.

The chain combines TRBV5-1 with TRBJ2-5; D gene unclear. Germline V lookup: CDR1 SGHRS, CDR2 YFSETQ. CDR3 length: 11 amino acids. Trimming pared 6 bases from V and 2 bases from J, leaving 5 bases between. The CDR3 loop is CASTQQETQYF. The CDR3 DNA follows: TGCGCCAGCACTCAGCAAGAGACCCAGTACTTC. Variable domain in full (rest from reference TRBV5-1 and TRBJ2-5): KAGVTQTPRYLIKTRGQQVTLSCSPISGHRSVSWYQQTPGQGLQFLFEYFSETQRNKGNFPGRFSGRQFSNSRSEMNVSTLELGDSALYLCASTQQETQYFGPGTRLLVL.